This T cell receptor beta chain emerged from a study of CD8 T cells in Susac syndrome. In the study overall: The Susac syndrome patients that were sequenced included 5 or 6 with active disease and fewer than 10 in remission. Whole-study findings and limits: It was acknowledged in the study that its TCR sequencing and HLA analysis involved a relatively small number of individuals.

To note about this clonotype: Its antigen is currently unknown.

CD8+ and CD4+ T cells circulating in blood were sequenced for TCR beta. TEMRA cells were FACS-enriched, with CD8+ and CD4+ T cells isolated negatively. The V end lost 5 bases, the J end lost 7 bases, and 12 bases lay between the germline ends. The CDR3 has 13 amino acids. The authors reverse transcribed roughly 0.5 to 1 ug RNA with random hexamers. A single record per CDR3 protein comes from TCRdb applying MiXCR to the immunoSEQ multiplex PCR reads. The sample has about 180,000 distinct CDR3 sequences; 85% to 95% are singletons. The TCR comes from a human donor with Susac syndrome. The J gene is TRBJ2-1, the V gene TRBV12-3 or TRBV12-4, with D possibly being TRBD2 (6 bases). Material for sequencing was CD4+ T cells from PBMCs. The CDR3 region has the DNA TGTGCCAGCAGTCCCTTTGGGAGGAATGAGCAGTTCTTC. Encoded protein: CASSPFGRNEQFF.